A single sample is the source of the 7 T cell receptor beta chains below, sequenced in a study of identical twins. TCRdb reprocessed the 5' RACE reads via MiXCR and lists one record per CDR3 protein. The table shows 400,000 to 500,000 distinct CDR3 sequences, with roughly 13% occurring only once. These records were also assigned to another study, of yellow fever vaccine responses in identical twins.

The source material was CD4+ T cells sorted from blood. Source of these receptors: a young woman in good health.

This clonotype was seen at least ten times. This CDR3 reads CASSYGQGNYNEQFF. The CDR3 bases are TGCGCCAGCAGCTACGGACAGGGAAATTACAATGAGCAGTTCTTC. This chain uses TRBV5-1 with TRBJ2-1; 8 positions agree with TRBD1. The CDR3 is made up of 15 amino acids. V lost 3 bases and J lost 4; bases outside the gene matches: 6. Germline V gives CDR1 SGHRS, CDR2 YFSETQ.

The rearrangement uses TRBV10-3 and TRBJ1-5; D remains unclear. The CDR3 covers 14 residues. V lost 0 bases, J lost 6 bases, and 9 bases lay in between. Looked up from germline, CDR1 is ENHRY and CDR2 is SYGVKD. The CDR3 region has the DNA TGTGCCATCAGTGAGTCCCGGGATGGTCAGCCCCAGCATTTT. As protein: CAISESRDGQPQHF.

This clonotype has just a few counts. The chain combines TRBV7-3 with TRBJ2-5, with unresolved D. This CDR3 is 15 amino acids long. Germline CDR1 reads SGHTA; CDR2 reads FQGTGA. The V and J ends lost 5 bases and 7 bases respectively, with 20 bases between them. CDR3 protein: CASSMAGKGKATQYF. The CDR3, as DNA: TGTGCCAGCAGCATGGCCGGTAAAGGGAAGGCGACCCAGTACTTC.

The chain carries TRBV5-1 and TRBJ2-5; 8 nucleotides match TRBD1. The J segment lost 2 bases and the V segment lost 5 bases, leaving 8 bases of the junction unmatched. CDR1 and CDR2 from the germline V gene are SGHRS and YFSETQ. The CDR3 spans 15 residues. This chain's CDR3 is CASRFGGQVQETQYF. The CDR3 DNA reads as TGCGCCAGCAGGTTTGGGGGACAGGTACAAGAGACCCAGTACTTC.

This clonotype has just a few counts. The CDR3 sequence is CASSTGIQPQHF. CDR3 DNA sequence: TGTGCCAGCAGCACAGGGATTCAGCCCCAGCATTTT. The chain uses TRBV7-9 and TRBJ1-5, with D possibly matching TRBD1 (6 bases). Trimming took 5 bases from V and 6 from J, leaving 8 bases between them. The CDR3 length is 12 residues. Germline loops: CDR1 SEHNR, CDR2 FQNEAQ (reference sequence).

CDR3 protein: CASSQDLKREIPYNEQFF. The CDR3 coding sequence is TGTGCCAGCAGCCAAGATCTTAAGCGGGAGATACCCTACAATGAGCAGTTCTTC. The V call is TRBV3-1, the J call TRBJ2-1; 8 nucleotides agree with TRBD2. Germline V gives CDR1 LGHDT, CDR2 YNNKEL (reference sequence). After removal of 0 bases from V and 2 bases from J, the junction contained 9 bases not matched to a gene. The CDR3 length is 18 residues.

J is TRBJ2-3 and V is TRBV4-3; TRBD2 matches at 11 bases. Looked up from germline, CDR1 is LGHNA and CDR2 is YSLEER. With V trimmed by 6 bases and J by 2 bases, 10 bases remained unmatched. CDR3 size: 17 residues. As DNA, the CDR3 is TGCGCCAGCAGTCAATCCGGGACTAGCGGTGTCACAGATACGCAGTATTTT. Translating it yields CASSQSGTSGVTDTQYF.